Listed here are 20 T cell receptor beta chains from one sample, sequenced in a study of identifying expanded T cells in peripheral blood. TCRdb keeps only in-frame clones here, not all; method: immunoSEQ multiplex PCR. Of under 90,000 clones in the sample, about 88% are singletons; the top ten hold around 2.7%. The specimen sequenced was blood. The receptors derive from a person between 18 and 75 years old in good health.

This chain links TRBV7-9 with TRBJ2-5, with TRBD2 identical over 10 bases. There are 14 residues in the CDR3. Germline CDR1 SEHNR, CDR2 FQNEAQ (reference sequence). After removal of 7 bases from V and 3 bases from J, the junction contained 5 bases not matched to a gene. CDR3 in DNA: TGTGCCAGCACCCCAGGGACTAGCGAAGAGACCCAGTACTTC. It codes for CASTPGTSEETQYF.

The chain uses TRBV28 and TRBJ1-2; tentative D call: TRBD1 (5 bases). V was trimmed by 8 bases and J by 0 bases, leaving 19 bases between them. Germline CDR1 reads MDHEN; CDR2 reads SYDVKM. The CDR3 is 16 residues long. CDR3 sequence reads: CASLRGVAVSNYGYTF. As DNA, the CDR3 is TGTGCCAGCCTTAGAGGGGTCGCGGTCTCTAACTATGGCTACACCTTC.

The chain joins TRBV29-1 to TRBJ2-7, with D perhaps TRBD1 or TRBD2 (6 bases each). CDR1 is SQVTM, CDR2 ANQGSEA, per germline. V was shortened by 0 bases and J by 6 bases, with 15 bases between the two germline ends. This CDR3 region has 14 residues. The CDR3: CSVEDLMGGAEQYF. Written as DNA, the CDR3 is TGCAGCGTTGAAGATTTAATGGGGGGCGCCGAGCAGTACTTC.

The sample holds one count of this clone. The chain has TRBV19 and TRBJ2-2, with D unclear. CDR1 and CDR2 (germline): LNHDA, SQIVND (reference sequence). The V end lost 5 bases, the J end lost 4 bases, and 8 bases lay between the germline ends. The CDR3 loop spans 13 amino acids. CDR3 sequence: CASSLQLTGELFF. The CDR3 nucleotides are TGTGCCAGTAGTTTGCAGCTCACCGGGGAGCTGTTTTTT.

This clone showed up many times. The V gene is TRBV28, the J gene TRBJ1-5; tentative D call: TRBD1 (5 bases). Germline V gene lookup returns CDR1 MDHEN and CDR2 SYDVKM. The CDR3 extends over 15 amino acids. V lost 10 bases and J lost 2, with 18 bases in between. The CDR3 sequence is CATQGPSGGNQPQHF. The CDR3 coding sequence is TGTGCCACCCAGGGACCTAGCGGTGGCAATCAGCCCCAGCATTTT.

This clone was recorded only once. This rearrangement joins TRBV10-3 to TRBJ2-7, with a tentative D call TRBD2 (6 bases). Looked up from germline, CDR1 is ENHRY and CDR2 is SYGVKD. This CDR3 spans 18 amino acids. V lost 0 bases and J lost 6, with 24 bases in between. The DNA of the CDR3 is TGTGCCATCAGTGAGTCGGGGTTCTTGGAGGGAAGGGGATTCGAGCAGTACTTC. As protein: CAISESGFLEGRGFEQYF.

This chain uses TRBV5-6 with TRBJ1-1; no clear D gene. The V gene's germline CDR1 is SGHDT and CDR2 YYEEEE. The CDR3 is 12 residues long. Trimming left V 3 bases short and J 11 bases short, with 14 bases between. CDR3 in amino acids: CASSYVDGSAFF. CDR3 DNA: TGTGCCAGCAGCTACGTCGATGGGTCGGCTTTCTTT.

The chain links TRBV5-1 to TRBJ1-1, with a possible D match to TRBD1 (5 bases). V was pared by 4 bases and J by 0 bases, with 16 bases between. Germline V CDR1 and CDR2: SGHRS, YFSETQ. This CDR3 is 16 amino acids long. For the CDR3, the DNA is TGCGCCAGCAGCCTGTCATGGGGGTTCATGAACACTGAAGCTTTCTTT. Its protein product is CASSLSWGFMNTEAFF.

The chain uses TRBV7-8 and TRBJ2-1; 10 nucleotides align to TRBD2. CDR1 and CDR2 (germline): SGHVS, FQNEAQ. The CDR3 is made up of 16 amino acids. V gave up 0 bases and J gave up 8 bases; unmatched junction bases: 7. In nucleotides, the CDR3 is TGTGCCAGCAGCTTAGCCGTTACTAGCGGGGTAGATGAGCAGTTCTTC. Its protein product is CASSLAVTSGVDEQFF.

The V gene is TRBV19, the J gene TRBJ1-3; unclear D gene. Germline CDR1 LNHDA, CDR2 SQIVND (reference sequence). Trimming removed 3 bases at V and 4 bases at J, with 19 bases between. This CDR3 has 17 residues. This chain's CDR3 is CASSIKSPGQGGNTIYF. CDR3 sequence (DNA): TGTGCCAGTAGTATCAAATCACCGGGTCAAGGGGGAAACACCATATATTTT.

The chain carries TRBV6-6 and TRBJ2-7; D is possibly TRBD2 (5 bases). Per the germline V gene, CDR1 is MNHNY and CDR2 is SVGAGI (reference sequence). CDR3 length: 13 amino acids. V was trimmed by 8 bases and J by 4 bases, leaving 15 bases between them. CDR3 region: CASSMGVRYEQYF. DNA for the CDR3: TGTGCCAGCTCAATGGGAGTGCGGTACGAGCAGTACTTC.

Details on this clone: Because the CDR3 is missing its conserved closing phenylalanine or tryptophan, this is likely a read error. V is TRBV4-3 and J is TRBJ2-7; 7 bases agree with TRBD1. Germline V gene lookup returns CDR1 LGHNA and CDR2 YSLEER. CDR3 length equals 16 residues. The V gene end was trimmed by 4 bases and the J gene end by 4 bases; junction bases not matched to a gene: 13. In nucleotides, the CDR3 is TGCGCCAGCAGCCGCTCCCCCGGGACAGTACTTTACGAGCAGTACCTC. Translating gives CASSRSPGTVLYEQYL.

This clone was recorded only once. CDR3 in amino acids: CASSHNSILTNEKLFF. CDR3 in DNA: TGTGCCAGCAGCCATAACAGTATCCTAACTAATGAAAAACTGTTTTTT. The rearrangement links TRBV4-2 to TRBJ1-4; D gene ambiguous. CDR1 is LGHNA and CDR2 is YNFKEQ in the germline V gene. Trimming took 3 bases from V and 1 from J, leaving 12 bases between them. The CDR3 has 16 amino acids.

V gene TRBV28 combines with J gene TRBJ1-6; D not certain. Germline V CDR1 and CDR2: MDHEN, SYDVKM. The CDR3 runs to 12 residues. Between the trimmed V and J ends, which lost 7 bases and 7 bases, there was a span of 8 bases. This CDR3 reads CASTTVNSPLHF. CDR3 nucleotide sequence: TGTGCCAGCACTACGGTCAATTCACCCCTCCACTTT.

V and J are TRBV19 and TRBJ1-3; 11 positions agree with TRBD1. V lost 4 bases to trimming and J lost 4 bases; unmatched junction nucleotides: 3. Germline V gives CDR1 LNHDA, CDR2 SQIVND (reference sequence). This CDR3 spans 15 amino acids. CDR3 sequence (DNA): TGTGCCAGTAGTACTGGACAGGGGGCCGGAAACACCATATATTTT. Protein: CASSTGQGAGNTIYF.

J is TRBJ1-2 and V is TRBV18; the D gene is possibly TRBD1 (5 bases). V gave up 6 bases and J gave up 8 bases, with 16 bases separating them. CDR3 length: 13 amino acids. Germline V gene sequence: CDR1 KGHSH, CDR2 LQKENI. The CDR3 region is CASSRDGGRGYTF. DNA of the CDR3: TGTGCCAGCTCTCGGGACGGAGGGCGCGGCTACACCTTC.

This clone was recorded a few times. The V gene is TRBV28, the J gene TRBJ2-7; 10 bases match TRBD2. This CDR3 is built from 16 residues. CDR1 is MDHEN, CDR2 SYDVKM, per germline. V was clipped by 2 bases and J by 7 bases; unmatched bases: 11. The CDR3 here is CASSLEAGSGRREQYF. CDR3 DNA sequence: TGTGCCAGCAGTTTAGAGGCCGGTAGCGGGAGGCGGGAGCAGTACTTC. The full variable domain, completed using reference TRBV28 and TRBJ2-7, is DVKVTQSSRYLVKRTGEKVFLECVQDMDHENMFWYRQDPGLGLRLIYFSYDVKMKEKGDIPEGYSVSREKKERFSLILESASTNQTSMYLCASSLEAGSGRREQYFGPGTRLTVT.

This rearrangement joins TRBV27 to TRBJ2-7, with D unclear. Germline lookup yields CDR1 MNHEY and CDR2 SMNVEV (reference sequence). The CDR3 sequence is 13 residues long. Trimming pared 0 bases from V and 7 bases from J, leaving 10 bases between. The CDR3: CASSLSVSLEQYF. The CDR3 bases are TGTGCCAGCAGTTTATCTGTCTCCTTAGAGCAGTACTTC.

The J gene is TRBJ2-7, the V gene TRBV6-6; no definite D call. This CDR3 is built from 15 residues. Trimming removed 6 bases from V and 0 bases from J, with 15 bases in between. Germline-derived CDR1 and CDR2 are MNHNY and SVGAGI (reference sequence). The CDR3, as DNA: TGTGCCAGCAGCCAAACCGAGGCCAGCTCCTACGAGCAGTACTTC. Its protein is CASSQTEASSYEQYF.

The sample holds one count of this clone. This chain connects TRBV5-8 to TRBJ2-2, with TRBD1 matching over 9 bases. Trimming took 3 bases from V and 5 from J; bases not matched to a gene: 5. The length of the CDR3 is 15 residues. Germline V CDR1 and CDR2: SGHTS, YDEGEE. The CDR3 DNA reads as TGTGCCAGCAGCTGGGACAGGGCGGAGACCGGGGAGCTGTTTTTT. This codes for CASSWDRAETGELFF.